This T cell receptor (beta chain) was captured in a study of technical replicates of blood from several donors. Trimming stripped 0 bases from V and 5 bases from J, with 9 bases between. Per the germline V gene, CDR1 is SGDLS and CDR2 is YYNGEE. The CDR3 has 14 residues. Repertoires were generated with immunoSEQ multiplex PCR, while TCRdb's copy carries only in-frame clones and drops some. Of nearly 70,000 clones in the sample, about 90% were seen once. This clone was seen only once. The sequenced material came from T cells isolated from PBMCs. V is TRBV9 and J is TRBJ2-1; maybe TRBD2 (7 bases). This sequence was found in a human donor in good health. CDR3 sequence (DNA): TGTGCCAGCAGCGTAGAGGGGGGGGACAATGAGCAGTTCTTC. Its translation is CASSVEGGDNEQFF.